This TCR beta chain was sequenced during a study of breast tumors, draining lymph nodes, adjacent tissues. Study-wide results and limits: Tumor and nontumor repertoires were significantly more similar in luminal-like than in basal-like breast cancer.

TCRdb processed the multiplex PCR reads anew with MiXCR; each CDR3 protein has one entry. This sample has several thousand distinct CDR3 sequences, with about 42% found just once. This clonotype showed up many times. No antigen is known for it. The sample comprised tumor-adjacent breast tissue. The sequence derives from a female donor with breast cancer. Some clones in this sample may be carry-over from other donors' samples.

The CDR3 DNA reads as TGCAGTGCTAGGCCCGGGACAGGGGGGTCGGCCGGGGAGCTGTTTTTT. Translated, it gives CSARPGTGGSAGELFF. The chain joins TRBV20-1 to TRBJ2-2; TRBD1 matches 11 bases. CDR3 size: 16 residues. Germline V gene lookup returns CDR1 DFQATT and CDR2 SNEGSKA (reference sequence). Trimming removed 3 bases from V and 6 bases from J; junction bases left unmatched: 9.